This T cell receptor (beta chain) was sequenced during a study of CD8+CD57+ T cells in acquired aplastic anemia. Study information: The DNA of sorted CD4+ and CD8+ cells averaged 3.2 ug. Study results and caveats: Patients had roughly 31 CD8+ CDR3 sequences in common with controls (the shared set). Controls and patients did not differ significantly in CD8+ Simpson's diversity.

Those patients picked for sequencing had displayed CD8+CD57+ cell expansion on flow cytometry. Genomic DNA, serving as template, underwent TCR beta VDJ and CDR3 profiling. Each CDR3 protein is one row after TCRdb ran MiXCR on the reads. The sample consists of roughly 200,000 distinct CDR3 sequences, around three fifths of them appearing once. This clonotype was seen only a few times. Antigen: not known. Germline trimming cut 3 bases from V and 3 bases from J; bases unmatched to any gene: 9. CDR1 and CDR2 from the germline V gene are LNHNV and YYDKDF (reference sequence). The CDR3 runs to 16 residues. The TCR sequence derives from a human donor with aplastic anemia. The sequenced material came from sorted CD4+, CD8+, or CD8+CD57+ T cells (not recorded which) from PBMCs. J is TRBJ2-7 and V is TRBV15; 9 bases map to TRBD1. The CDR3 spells CATSSSSGTGCYEQYF. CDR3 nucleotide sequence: TGTGCCACCAGCAGCTCTTCCGGGACAGGGTGCTACGAGCAGTACTTC.